This T cell receptor (beta chain) was captured in a study of PD-L1 blockade in urothelial cancer. About the study: T cell content in blood samples showed a median of 141,255.

With V trimmed by 8 bases and J by 0 bases, 6 bases remained unmatched. The germline V gene encodes CDR1 SEHNR and CDR2 FQNEAQ (reference sequence). The CDR3 runs 15 residues. TCRdb's copy holds only in-frame clones and misses some; the assay was immunoSEQ multiplex PCR. The sample includes some 50,000 clones, about 83% of them seen just once. Documented time point: pretreatment peripheral blood. The study enrolled patients with locally advanced or metastatic urothelial carcinoma. The V call is TRBV7-9, the J call TRBJ2-5; 10 bases line up with TRBD2. The sequence was obtained from a woman aged 60-75 years with urothelial cancer. The sample here was PBMCs, taken around atezolizumab (anti-PD-L1) treatment. The chain's CDR3 is CASLLSGGDQETQYF. The CDR3 DNA is TGTGCCAGCCTTCTGAGCGGGGGGGACCAAGAGACCCAGTACTTC.